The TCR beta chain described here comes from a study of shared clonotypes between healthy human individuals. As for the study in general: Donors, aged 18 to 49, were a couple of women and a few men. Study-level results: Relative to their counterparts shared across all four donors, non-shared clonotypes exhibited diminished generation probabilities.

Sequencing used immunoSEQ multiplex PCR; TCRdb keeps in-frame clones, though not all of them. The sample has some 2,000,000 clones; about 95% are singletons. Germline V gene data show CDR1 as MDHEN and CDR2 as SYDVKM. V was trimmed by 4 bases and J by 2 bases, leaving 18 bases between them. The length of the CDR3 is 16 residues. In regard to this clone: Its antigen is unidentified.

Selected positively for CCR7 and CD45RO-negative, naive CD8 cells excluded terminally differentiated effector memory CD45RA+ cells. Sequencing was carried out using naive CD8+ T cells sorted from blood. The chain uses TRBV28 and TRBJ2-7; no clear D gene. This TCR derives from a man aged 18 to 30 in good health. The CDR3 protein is CASSSPRTVAPYEQYF. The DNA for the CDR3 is TGTGCCAGCAGTTCCCCCAGGACCGTCGCCCCCTACGAGCAGTACTTC.